What follows is one TCR beta chain and its context. No cognate antigen has been identified for it. Base qualities are not at hand, and no much larger clone is one base apart. Relative to germline, V is missing 6 bases and J is missing 5 bases, with 9 bases of the junction outside any gene match. CDR1 and CDR2, looked up from the germline V gene (reference sequence), are MNHEY and SMNVEV. Counted from cysteine to phenylalanine, this CDR3 has 15 amino acids. Here the CDR3 DNA is all that survives: 45 bases in frame from base 1. The sample belongs to a study of shared clonotypes between healthy human individuals (dated by TCRdb to about 2020). Regarding the complete study: A few men and two women, aged 18 to 49 years, made up the cohort. Each donor's leukapheresis produced roughly between about 0.85 and 10 billion PBMCs. The study deeply sequenced blood TCR repertoires of about 5 healthy adults to estimate repertoire size and the extent of clonotype sharing between individuals. Per donor, three plates each were used for CD4 naive and CD4 memory, two for CD8 naive, and one for CD8 memory. To increase sequencing depth and limit assay-specific biases, TCR repertoire library preparation and sequencing were carried out by different laboratories using diverse techniques. Points the paper makes about the study in general: Even with the large sequencing depth, rarefaction of the sorted-subset datasets indicated that sequencing was incomplete. The genetic and exposure-history diversity represented was limited by the small number of donors. Naive subsets generally had larger estimated clonotype richness than memory subsets. Sampling was restricted to blood, and TCR repertoires in tissues likely differ from the TCR repertoires found in blood. Pairwise subsampling led to the expectation that sequencing depth would affect the degree of clonotype sharing among donors. Higher generation probabilities were observed for clonotypes shared by all four sorted-subset donors than for non-shared clonotypes. When four donors were compared, the shared fraction of clonotypes was about 5% for naive CD4, about 4% for naive CD8, more than 2% for memory CD4, and 0.4% for memory CD8.

Using the deep immunoSEQ assay, multiplex PCR amplified TCR CDR3 regions from genomic DNA. For each cell subset, the extracted genomic DNA was distributed evenly across all wells of several immunoSEQ 96-well plates, and each plate served as one replicate. Each replicate PCR for sorted subsets received 150 to 250 ng genomic DNA, equal to around 32,000 T cell genomes. Purified libraries were measured with a Qubit 3.0 fluorometer, size-checked on a Bioanalyzer 2100, and measured again with the KAPA Library Quantification kit. Every immunoSEQ 96-well plate was sequenced on a separate single-read 150-cycle Illumina NextSeq 550 flow cell. Regarding the original processing steps: Because only junctional sequences without quality scores were contained in the immunoSEQ output, filtering matching that applied to full-length reads could not be performed. Sequences were annotated with PyIR, a Python wrapper for IgBLAST v1.9, and V/J genes and CDR3 were assigned using IMGT germline references. Reads were removed for weak V/J assignments (E-value above 1e-6), missing CDR3, stop codons, out-of-frame junctions, or ambiguous translated residues. A V3J clonotype was defined by an identical inferred V gene, J gene, and CDR3 amino acid sequence. The percentage overlap between two repertoires was calculated by dividing the number of shared unique clonotypes by the size of the smaller repertoire. Repertoire richness was assessed with RTK rarefaction, the Chao1 estimator, and Recon v2.1 estimates of unobserved clonotypes. For all TCRbeta clonotypes obtained by the gDNA method from a few donors, generation probabilities were computed with OLGA. The immuneACCESS repertoire file appears here via TCRdb, limited to in-frame rearrangements. These files lack a portion of the clones; in checked studies, under half of the deficit traces to unresolved V genes, and the cause of the others is not known. Clone size and V and J calls were adopted from that table, with D and trimming inferred from the DNA. For this sample the table gives about 2,500,000 clones, of which more than 90% were detected only once. Under 0.15% of the sample belongs to the ten largest clones.

Donors were healthy HIV-negative adults with no recently reported acute infections or vaccinations. Only Caucasian adults living in Nashville, Tennessee, USA were represented among the donors. CD4+ T cells were enriched by magnetic negative selection; naive cells were then positively selected on CD45RA, and the negative fraction formed the memory subset. Blood was collected by leukapheresis, and PBMCs were isolated by Ficoll-Histopaque density gradient centrifugation and then cryopreserved in liquid nitrogen vapor phase. Analytical flow cytometry was used to check the purity and quantity of every magnetically sorted T cell population. From each sorted fraction, genomic DNA was isolated and quantified by UV absorbance on a Nanodrop 2000c.

This clonotype was sampled from a man between 18 and 29 years old in good health. The specimen was naive CD4+ T cells sorted from blood. The sample's cell subset or site label, in plain terms: CD45RA+ positively selected. The chain was built from TRBV27 and TRBJ2-7; 11 middle bases align to TRBD2. The CDR3: CASREIAGGRNEQYF. The DNA sequence reads TGTGCCAGCAGGGAAATAGCGGGGGGGCGAAACGAGCAGTACTTC.